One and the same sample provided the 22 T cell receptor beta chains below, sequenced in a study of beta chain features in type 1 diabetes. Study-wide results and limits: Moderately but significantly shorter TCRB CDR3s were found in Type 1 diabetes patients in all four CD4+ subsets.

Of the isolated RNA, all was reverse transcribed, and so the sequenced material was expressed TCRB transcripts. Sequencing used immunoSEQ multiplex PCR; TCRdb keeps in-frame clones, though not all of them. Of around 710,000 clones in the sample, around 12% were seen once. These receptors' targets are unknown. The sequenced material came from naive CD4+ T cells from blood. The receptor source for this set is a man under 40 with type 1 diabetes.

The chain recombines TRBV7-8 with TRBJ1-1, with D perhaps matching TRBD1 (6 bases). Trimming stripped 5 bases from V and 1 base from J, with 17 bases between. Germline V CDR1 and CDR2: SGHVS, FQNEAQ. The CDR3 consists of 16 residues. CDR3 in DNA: TGTGCCAGCAGCACCTCTTCTGGACAGAAGAACACTGAAGCTTTCTTT. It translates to CASSTSSGQKNTEAFF.

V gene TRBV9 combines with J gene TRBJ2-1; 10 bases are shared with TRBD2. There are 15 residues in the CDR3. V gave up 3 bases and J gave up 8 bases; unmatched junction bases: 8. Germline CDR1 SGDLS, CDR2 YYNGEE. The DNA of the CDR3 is TGTGCCAGCAGCGCGCCAGCGGGGGGGCTGGATGAGCAGTTCTTC. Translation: CASSAPAGGLDEQFF.

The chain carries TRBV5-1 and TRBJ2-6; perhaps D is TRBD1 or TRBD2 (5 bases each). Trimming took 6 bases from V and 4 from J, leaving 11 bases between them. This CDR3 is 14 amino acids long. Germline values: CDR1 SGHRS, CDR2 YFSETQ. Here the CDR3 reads CASNLGDGANVLTF. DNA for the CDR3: TGCGCCAGCAACCTAGGGGACGGGGCCAACGTCCTGACTTTC.

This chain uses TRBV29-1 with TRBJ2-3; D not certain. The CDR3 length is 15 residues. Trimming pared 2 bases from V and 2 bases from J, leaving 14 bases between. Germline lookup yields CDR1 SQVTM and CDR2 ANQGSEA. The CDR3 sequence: CSVESSSTNTDTQYF. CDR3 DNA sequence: TGCAGCGTTGAAAGCAGTTCCACAAACACAGATACGCAGTATTTT.

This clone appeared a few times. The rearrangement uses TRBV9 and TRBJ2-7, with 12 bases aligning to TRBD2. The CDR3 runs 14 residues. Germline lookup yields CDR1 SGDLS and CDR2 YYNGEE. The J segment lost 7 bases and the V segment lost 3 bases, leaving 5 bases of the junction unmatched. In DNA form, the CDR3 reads TGTGCCAGCAGCGGGACTAGCGGGGTTGGTGAGCAGTACTTC. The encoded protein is CASSGTSGVGEQYF.

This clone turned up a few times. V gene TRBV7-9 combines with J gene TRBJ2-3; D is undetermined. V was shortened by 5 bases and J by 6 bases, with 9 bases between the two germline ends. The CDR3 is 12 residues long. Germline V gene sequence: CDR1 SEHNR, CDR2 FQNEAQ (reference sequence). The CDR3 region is CASSPRADTQYF. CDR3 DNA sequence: TGTGCCAGCAGCCCTCGAGCGGATACGCAGTATTTT.

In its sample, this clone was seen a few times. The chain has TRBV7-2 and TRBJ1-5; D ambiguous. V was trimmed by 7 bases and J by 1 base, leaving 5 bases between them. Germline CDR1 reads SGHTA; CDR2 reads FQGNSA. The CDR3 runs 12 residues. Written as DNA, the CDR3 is TGTGCCAGCACTGGCAGCAATCAGCCCCAGCATTTT. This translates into CASTGSNQPQHF.

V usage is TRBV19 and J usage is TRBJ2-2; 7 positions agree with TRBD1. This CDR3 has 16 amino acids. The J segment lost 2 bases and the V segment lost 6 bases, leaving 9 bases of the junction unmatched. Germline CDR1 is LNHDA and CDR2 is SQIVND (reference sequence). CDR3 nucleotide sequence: TGTGCCAGTAGCTCCCCGACAGGGCTCAACACCGGGGAGCTGTTTTTT. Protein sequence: CASSSPTGLNTGELFF. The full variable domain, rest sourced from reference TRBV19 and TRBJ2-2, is DGGITQSPKYLFRKEGQNVTLSCEQNLNHDAMYWYRQDPGQGLRLIYYSQIVNDFQKGDIAEGYSVSREKKESFPLTVTSAQKNPTAFYLCASSSPTGLNTGELFFGEGSRLTVL.

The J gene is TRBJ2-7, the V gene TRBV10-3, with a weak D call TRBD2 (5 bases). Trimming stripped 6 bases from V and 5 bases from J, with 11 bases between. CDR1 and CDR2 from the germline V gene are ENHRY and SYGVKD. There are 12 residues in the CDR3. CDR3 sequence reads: CAISYTEDEQYF. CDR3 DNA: TGTGCCATCAGCTATACGGAGGACGAGCAGTACTTC.

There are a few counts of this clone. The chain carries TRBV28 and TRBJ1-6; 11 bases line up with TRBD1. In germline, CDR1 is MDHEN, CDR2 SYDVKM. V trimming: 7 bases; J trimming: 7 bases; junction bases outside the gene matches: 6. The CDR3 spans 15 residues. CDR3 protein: CASIGGTGGNSPLHF. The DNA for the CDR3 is TGTGCCAGCATCGGCGGGACAGGGGGAAATTCACCCCTCCACTTT.

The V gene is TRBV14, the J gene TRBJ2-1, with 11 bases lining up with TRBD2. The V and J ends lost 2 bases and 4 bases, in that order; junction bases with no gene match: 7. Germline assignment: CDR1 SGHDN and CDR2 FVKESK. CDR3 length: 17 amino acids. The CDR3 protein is CASSQYLTSGGYNEQFF. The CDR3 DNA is TGTGCCAGCAGCCAATATCTTACTAGCGGGGGTTACAATGAGCAGTTCTTC.

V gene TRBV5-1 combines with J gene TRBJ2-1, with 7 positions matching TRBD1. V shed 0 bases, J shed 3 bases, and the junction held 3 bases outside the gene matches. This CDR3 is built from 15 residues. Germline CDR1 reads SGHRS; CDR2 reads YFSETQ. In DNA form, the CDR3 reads TGCGCCAGCAGCTTGGAAACAGGGGACTACAATGAGCAGTTCTTC. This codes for CASSLETGDYNEQFF. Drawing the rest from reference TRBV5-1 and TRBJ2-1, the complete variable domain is KAGVTQTPRYLIKTRGQQVTLSCSPISGHRSVSWYQQTPGQGLQFLFEYFSETQRNKGNFPGRFSGRQFSNSRSEMNVSTLELGDSALYLCASSLETGDYNEQFFGPGTRLTVL.

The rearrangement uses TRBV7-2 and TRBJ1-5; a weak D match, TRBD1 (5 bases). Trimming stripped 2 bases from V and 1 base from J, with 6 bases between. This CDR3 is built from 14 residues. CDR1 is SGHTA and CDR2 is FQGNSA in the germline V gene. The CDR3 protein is CASSLRDSNQPQHF. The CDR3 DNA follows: TGTGCCAGCAGCTTAAGGGACAGCAATCAGCCCCAGCATTTT. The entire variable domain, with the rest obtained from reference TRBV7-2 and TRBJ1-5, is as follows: GAGVSQSPSNKVTEKGKDVELRCDPISGHTALYWYRQSLGQGLEFLIYFQGNSAPDKSGLPSDRFSAERTGGSVSTLTIQRTQQEDSAVYLCASSLRDSNQPQHFGDGTRLSIL.

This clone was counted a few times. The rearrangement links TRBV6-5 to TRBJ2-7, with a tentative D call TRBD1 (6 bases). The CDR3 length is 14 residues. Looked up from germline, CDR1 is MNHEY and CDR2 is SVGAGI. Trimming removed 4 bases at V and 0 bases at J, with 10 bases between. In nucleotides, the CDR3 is TGTGCCAGCAGTTTGGACAGTCCCTCCTACGAGCAGTACTTC. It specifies CASSLDSPSYEQYF.

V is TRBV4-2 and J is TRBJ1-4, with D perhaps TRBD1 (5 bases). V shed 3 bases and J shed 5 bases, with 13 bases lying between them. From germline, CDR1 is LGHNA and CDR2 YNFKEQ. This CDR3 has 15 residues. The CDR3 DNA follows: TGTGCCAGCAGCCATGAAAGGGGCACCAATGAAAAACTGTTTTTT. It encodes CASSHERGTNEKLFF.

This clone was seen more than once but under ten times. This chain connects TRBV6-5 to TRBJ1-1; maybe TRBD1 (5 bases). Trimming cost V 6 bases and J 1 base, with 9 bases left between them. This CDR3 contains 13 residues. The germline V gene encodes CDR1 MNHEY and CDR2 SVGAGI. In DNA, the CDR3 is TGTGCCAGCAGGACAGAGACGAACACTGAAGCTTTCTTT. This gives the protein CASRTETNTEAFF.

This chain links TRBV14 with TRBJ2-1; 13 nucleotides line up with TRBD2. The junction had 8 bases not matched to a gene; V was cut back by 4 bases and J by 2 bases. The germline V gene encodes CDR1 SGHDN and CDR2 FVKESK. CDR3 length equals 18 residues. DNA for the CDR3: TGTGCCAGCAGCCGACTAGCGGGGGGTCCCAGTGCCTACAATGAGCAGTTCTTC. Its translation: CASSRLAGGPSAYNEQFF.

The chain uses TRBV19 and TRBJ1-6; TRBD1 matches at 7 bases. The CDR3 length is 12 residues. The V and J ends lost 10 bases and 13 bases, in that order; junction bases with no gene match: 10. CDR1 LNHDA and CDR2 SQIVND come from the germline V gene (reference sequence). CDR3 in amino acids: CATQQGLSPLHF. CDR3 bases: TGTGCCACCCAACAGGGGCTTTCTCCCCTCCACTTT.

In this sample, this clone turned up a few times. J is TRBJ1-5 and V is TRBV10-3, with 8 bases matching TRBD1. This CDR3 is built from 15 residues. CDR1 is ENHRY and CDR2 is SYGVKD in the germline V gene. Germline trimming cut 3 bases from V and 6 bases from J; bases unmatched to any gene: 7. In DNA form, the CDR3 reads TGTGCCATCAGTGAACTGGGGACAGGCGGTCAGCCCCAGCATTTT. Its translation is CAISELGTGGQPQHF.

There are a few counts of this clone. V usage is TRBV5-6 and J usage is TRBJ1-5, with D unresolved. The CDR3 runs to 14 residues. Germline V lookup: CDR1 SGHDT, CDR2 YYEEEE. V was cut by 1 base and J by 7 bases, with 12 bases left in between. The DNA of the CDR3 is TGTGCCAGCAGCTTGAAGTCGTTCGGACAGCCCCAGCATTTT. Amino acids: CASSLKSFGQPQHF.

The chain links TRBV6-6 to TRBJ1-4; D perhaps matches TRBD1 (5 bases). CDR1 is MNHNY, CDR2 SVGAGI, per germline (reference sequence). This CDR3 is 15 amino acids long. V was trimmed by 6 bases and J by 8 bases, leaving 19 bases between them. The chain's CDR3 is CASSQRPGSVEKLFF. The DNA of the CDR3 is TGTGCCAGCAGCCAAAGGCCAGGGAGCGTAGAAAAACTGTTTTTT.

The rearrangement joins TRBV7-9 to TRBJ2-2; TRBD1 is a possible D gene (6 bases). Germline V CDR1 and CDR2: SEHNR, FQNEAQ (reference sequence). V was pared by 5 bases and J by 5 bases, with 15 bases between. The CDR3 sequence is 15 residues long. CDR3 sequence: CASSAEYRVTGELFF. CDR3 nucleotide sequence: TGTGCCAGCAGCGCTGAATACAGGGTAACCGGGGAGCTGTTTTTT.